This T cell receptor (beta chain) was obtained from a study of T cells generated in artificial thymic organoids. Semi-nested PCR with reverse primers in the TRAC or TRBC constant regions amplified each chain separately. MiXCR was run by TCRdb on the 5' RACE reads, yielding one entry per CDR3 protein. Among about 5,600 distinct CDR3 sequences, 32% were seen once, and the ten largest hold about 2.4%. Germline-derived CDR1 and CDR2 are SGHRS and YFSETQ. The CDR3 sequence is 12 residues long. Trimming took off 0 bases at V and 6 bases at J, with 6 bases between the two ends. This clonotype was observed once. Total RNA came from 40,000 to 200,000 sorted cells.

Material: naive CD8+ T cells from blood. Specified subset: CD3+TCRalphabeta+CD8SP T cells; for blood, CD45RO-CCR7+ naive CD8+ T cells. The sequence came from a human donor who gave cord blood stem cells for thymic organoid culture, a cardiac surgery patient who gave postnatal thymus, or a blood donor (not recorded which). V and J are TRBV5-1 and TRBJ1-1; TRBD1 is a possible D gene (5 bases). CDR3: CASSLVRAEAFF. The DNA of the CDR3 is TGCGCCAGCAGCTTGGTCAGGGCTGAAGCTTTCTTT.